The rows below give T cell receptor beta chains drawn from one sample of a study of T cell responses to AZD1222 COVID-19 vaccine. Clones were read by immunoSEQ multiplex PCR, and TCRdb kept only the in-frame ones, dropping some. The table lists around 190,000 clones, approximately 92% of them singletons. Here the sequenced sample was peripheral blood, taken on day 0 of AZD1222 vaccination. The receptors here all came from an adult in good health. The CDR3 runs from the conserved cysteine through the conserved F or W. Each record gives: D gene, J gene, clone size, CDR3 length, V gene, CDR3 DNA, CDR3 protein. A D gene is named only where the DNA matches it firmly. The size entry is marked missing in some rows and otherwise reads once, few, many or a size class.

D gene: TRBD2
J gene: TRBJ2-5
clone size: once
CDR3 length: 13
V gene: TRBV12-3/TRBV12-4
CDR3 DNA: TGTGCCAGCAGGGGGACTAGTCTGGAGACCCAGTACTTC
CDR3 protein: CASRGTSLETQYF

D gene: .
J gene: TRBJ1-6
clone size: .
CDR3 length: 14
V gene: TRBV7-3
CDR3 DNA: TGTGCCAGCAGCTCCGGGACGTTTAATTCACCCCTCCACTTT
CDR3 protein: CASSSGTFNSPLHF

D gene: .
J gene: TRBJ1-6
clone size: medium-sized
CDR3 length: 14
V gene: TRBV7-3
CDR3 DNA: TGTGCCAGCACCCTGGGGCCGCGGAATTCACCCCTCCACTTT
CDR3 protein: CASTLGPRNSPLHF

D gene: .
J gene: TRBJ1-2
clone size: .
CDR3 length: 16
V gene: TRBV7-2
CDR3 DNA: TGTGCCAGCCACCCCGGGGGGGGCCTTGGAAACTATGGCTACACCTTC
CDR3 protein: CASHPGGGLGNYGYTF

D gene: .
J gene: TRBJ2-3
clone size: .
CDR3 length: 12
V gene: TRBV7-8
CDR3 DNA: TGTGCCAGCAGCCCGGACGGCGATACGCAGTATTTT
CDR3 protein: CASSPDGDTQYF

D gene: TRBD1
J gene: TRBJ1-1
clone size: .
CDR3 length: 17
V gene: TRBV18
CDR3 DNA: TGTGCCAGCTCACCGGGAAACAGGGGCGCCCTGAACACTGAAGCTTTCTTT
CDR3 protein: CASSPGNRGALNTEAFF

D gene: TRBD1
J gene: TRBJ1-4
clone size: .
CDR3 length: 14
V gene: TRBV6-6
CDR3 DNA: TGTGCCAGCAGGCCGGGACAGACTAATGAAAAACTGTTTTTT
CDR3 protein: CASRPGQTNEKLFF

D gene: .
J gene: TRBJ1-6
clone size: .
CDR3 length: 15
V gene: TRBV5-1
CDR3 DNA: TGCGCCAGCAGCTTGGCTCGTCCGTCTGATTCACCCCTCCACTTT
CDR3 protein: CASSLARPSDSPLHF

D gene: .
J gene: TRBJ1-6
clone size: .
CDR3 length: 11
V gene: TRBV19
CDR3 DNA: TGTGCCAGTAGTAGAAATTCACCCCTCCACTTT
CDR3 protein: CASSRNSPLHF

D gene: TRBD1
J gene: TRBJ1-2
clone size: .
CDR3 length: 15
V gene: TRBV7-2
CDR3 DNA: TGTGCCAGCAGCTTCGGGACAGGGGATAGCCGCGGCTACACCTTC
CDR3 protein: CASSFGTGDSRGYTF

D gene: TRBD1
J gene: TRBJ2-3
clone size: once
CDR3 length: 16
V gene: TRBV10-1
CDR3 DNA: TGCGCCAGCAGTGTGGGACAGGGGGCTGGCACAGATACGCAGTATTTT
CDR3 protein: CASSVGQGAGTDTQYF

D gene: TRBD1
J gene: TRBJ1-2
clone size: .
CDR3 length: 13
V gene: TRBV6-4
CDR3 DNA: TGTGCCAGCAGCCCCGGACAGGGAGGGGGCTACACCTTC
CDR3 protein: CASSPGQGGGYTF

D gene: TRBD2
J gene: TRBJ2-3
clone size: .
CDR3 length: 15
V gene: TRBV29-1
CDR3 DNA: TGCAGCGTTTTATCCGGACTAGCGGGATTGAATACGCAGTATTTT
CDR3 protein: CSVLSGLAGLNTQYF

D gene: .
J gene: TRBJ2-7
clone size: .
CDR3 length: 15
V gene: TRBV5-1
CDR3 DNA: TGCGCCAGCAGCGCTTCCGGGCCGCCCTCCTACGAGCAGTACTTC
CDR3 protein: CASSASGPPSYEQYF

D gene: .
J gene: TRBJ1-2
clone size: .
CDR3 length: 14
V gene: TRBV6-5
CDR3 DNA: TGTGCCAGCGCCGTAAGCGTCGCTAACTATGGCTACACCTTC
CDR3 protein: CASAVSVANYGYTF

D gene: TRBD1
J gene: TRBJ2-3
clone size: .
CDR3 length: 16
V gene: TRBV11-2
CDR3 DNA: TGTGCCAGCACCTCACCCCCCGGGACAGTCGCAGATACGCAGTATTTT
CDR3 protein: CASTSPPGTVADTQYF

D gene: TRBD1
J gene: TRBJ2-5
clone size: .
CDR3 length: 16
V gene: TRBV18
CDR3 DNA: TGTGCCAGCTCCGCTCGGACAGGGGGCTTGGGAGAGACCCAGTACTTC
CDR3 protein: CASSARTGGLGETQYF

D gene: .
J gene: TRBJ2-1
clone size: .
CDR3 length: 12
V gene: TRBV19
CDR3 DNA: TGTGCCAGTAGTATCGGCCCGGTAGAGCAGTTCTTC
CDR3 protein: CASSIGPVEQFF

D gene: .
J gene: TRBJ2-7
clone size: .
CDR3 length: 15
V gene: TRBV18
CDR3 DNA: TGTGCCAGCTCAACACCGGGACACCGGGCCTACGAGCAGTACTTC
CDR3 protein: CASSTPGHRAYEQYF

D gene: TRBD1
J gene: TRBJ1-5
clone size: .
CDR3 length: 13
V gene: TRBV3-1/TRBV3-2
CDR3 DNA: TGTGCCAGCGGTTCGACAGGGAACCAGCCCCAGCATTTT
CDR3 protein: CASGSTGNQPQHF

D gene: TRBD1
J gene: TRBJ2-5
clone size: few
CDR3 length: 19
V gene: TRBV10-3
CDR3 DNA: TGTGCCATCAGTGAGCGTCCCCGGACAGGGGCGGGATTGGGAGAGACCCAGTACTTC
CDR3 protein: CAISERPRTGAGLGETQYF

D gene: TRBD1
J gene: TRBJ1-2
clone size: .
CDR3 length: 13
V gene: TRBV18
CDR3 DNA: TGTGCCAGCTCACCGGACAGGGACTATGGCTACACCTTC
CDR3 protein: CASSPDRDYGYTF

D gene: .
J gene: TRBJ2-5
clone size: .
CDR3 length: 14
V gene: TRBV7-9
CDR3 DNA: TGTGCCAGCAGCCAGAATCAGGGGAAGGAGACCCAGTACTTC
CDR3 protein: CASSQNQGKETQYF

D gene: .
J gene: TRBJ1-1
clone size: once
CDR3 length: 14
V gene: TRBV25-1
CDR3 DNA: TGTGCCAGCAGTGACACTGGAGGCAGGGGTGAAGCTTTCTTT
CDR3 protein: CASSDTGGRGEAFF

D gene: .
J gene: TRBJ1-5
clone size: .
CDR3 length: 18
V gene: TRBV12-2
CDR3 DNA: TGTGCAAGTCGCTTAGCTAGAGACAGGGGAGGTGGCAATCAGCCCCAGCATTTT
CDR3 protein: CASRLARDRGGGNQPQHF

D gene: TRBD1
J gene: TRBJ1-1
clone size: .
CDR3 length: 15
V gene: TRBV15
CDR3 DNA: TGTGCCACCAGCAGACAGGGGGCGCGGAACACTGAAGCTTTCTTT
CDR3 protein: CATSRQGARNTEAFF